This is a list of T cell receptor beta chains from one sample in a study of beta chain features in type 1 diabetes. Profiled with immunoSEQ multiplex PCR; TCRdb holds only in-frame clones, not every one. The table includes about 390,000 clones, about 10% detected once. The sequencing sample was made of central memory CD4+ T cells from blood. These TCRs come from a man under 40 with type 1 diabetes. Each CDR3 is given with its conserved first and last residue. The D gene is left open where the match is weak. Rows give clone size only sometimes, using once, few, many, or a class for an expanded clone.

d_gene: NA
abundance: few
len: 13
v_gene: TRBV18
j_gene: TRBJ2-3
CDR3nt: TGTGCCAGCTCACCCCAAAACCTACGGACGCAGTATTTT
CDR3aa: CASSPQNLRTQYF

d_gene: TRBD1
abundance: NA
len: 16
v_gene: TRBV7-8
j_gene: TRBJ2-1
CDR3nt: TGTGCCAGCAGCCCAATCCGGGACAGGACATACAATGAGCAGTTCTTC
CDR3aa: CASSPIRDRTYNEQFF

d_gene: NA
abundance: NA
len: 13
v_gene: TRBV25-1
j_gene: TRBJ2-7
CDR3nt: TGTGCCAGCAGGCTGGGACGGAGCTACGAGCAGTACTTC
CDR3aa: CASRLGRSYEQYF

d_gene: TRBD2
abundance: few
len: 20
v_gene: TRBV4-2
j_gene: TRBJ2-4
CDR3nt: TGTGCCAGCAGCCAAGTCCGAGGTAGCGGGAGGGCCACGGCCAAAAACATTCAGTACTTC
CDR3aa: CASSQVRGSGRATAKNIQYF

d_gene: NA
abundance: few
len: 14
v_gene: TRBV5-1
j_gene: TRBJ1-4
CDR3nt: TGCGCCAGCAGTCCGGGGGCCACGGATGAAAAACTGTTTTTT
CDR3aa: CASSPGATDEKLFF

d_gene: NA
abundance: few
len: 14
v_gene: TRBV27
j_gene: TRBJ2-7
CDR3nt: TGTGCCAGCAGTTTCTACGACAGGAGGCACGAGCAGTACTTC
CDR3aa: CASSFYDRRHEQYF

d_gene: NA
abundance: few
len: 13
v_gene: TRBV6-5
j_gene: TRBJ1-1
CDR3nt: TGTGCCATCAGTGACGGGAGGAACACTGAAGCTTTCTTT
CDR3aa: CAISDGRNTEAFF

d_gene: NA
abundance: few
len: 13
v_gene: TRBV28
j_gene: TRBJ1-5
CDR3nt: TGTGCCAGCAGTTTGGGGGGGCTTCAGCCCCAGCATTTT
CDR3aa: CASSLGGLQPQHF

d_gene: TRBD1
abundance: NA
len: 13
v_gene: TRBV19
j_gene: TRBJ2-5
CDR3nt: TGTGCCAGTAGTCCGGACAGGGAAGAGACCCAGTACTTC
CDR3aa: CASSPDREETQYF

d_gene: TRBD1
abundance: NA
len: 14
v_gene: TRBV5-1
j_gene: TRBJ2-1
CDR3nt: TGCGCCAGCACCACAGGGGACTCCTACAATGAGCAGTTCTTC
CDR3aa: CASTTGDSYNEQFF

d_gene: TRBD1
abundance: NA
len: 16
v_gene: TRBV6-5
j_gene: TRBJ2-7
CDR3nt: TGTGCCAGCAGTTCAACCGGGACAGGGGGCCCCTACGAGCAGTACTTC
CDR3aa: CASSSTGTGGPYEQYF

d_gene: TRBD1
abundance: few
len: 15
v_gene: TRBV7-2
j_gene: TRBJ1-4
CDR3nt: TGTGCCAGCAGCTTAGCGCAGGGGGCAGGGGAAAAACTGTTTTTT
CDR3aa: CASSLAQGAGEKLFF

d_gene: NA
abundance: NA
len: 12
v_gene: TRBV28
j_gene: TRBJ1-2
CDR3nt: TGTGCCAGCAGTTCGGGTCTATATGGCTACACCTTC
CDR3aa: CASSSGLYGYTF

d_gene: NA
abundance: few
len: 11
v_gene: TRBV20-1
j_gene: TRBJ2-7
CDR3nt: TGCAGTGCTAGAGGGGGTCGCGAGCAGTACTTC
CDR3aa: CSARGGREQYF

d_gene: NA
abundance: NA
len: 16
v_gene: TRBV5-4
j_gene: TRBJ2-3
CDR3nt: TGTGCCAGCAGCTACCTAGCACGGCTGAGCACAGATACGCAGTATTTT
CDR3aa: CASSYLARLSTDTQYF

d_gene: NA
abundance: few
len: 14
v_gene: TRBV19
j_gene: TRBJ1-1
CDR3nt: TGTGCCAGTAGTAGGAGATTGATGAACACTGAAGCTTTCTTT
CDR3aa: CASSRRLMNTEAFF